The clone carrying this T cell receptor beta chain has only one observation. Authors' analysis steps: Reference gene primers were amplified, and this amplification served to estimate nucleated cell counts. Sequenced by immunoSEQ multiplex PCR; TCRdb stores in-frame clones only, minus some. The DNA gave D and trimming, while V, J and clone size come from that table. This table has a few hundred thousand clones, about 89% appearing once. The sample belongs to a study of blood T cell repertoires in COVID-19. Study context: T cells, B-cell-depleted T cells, or PBMCs provided the cDNA or gDNA that served as material.

The V end lost 5 bases, the J end lost 6 bases, and 19 bases lay between the germline ends. Germline V lookup: CDR1 MNHEY, CDR2 SVGAGI. This CDR3 spans 15 amino acids. Sequenced: PBMCs or T cells enriched from blood (not recorded which). The V call is TRBV6-5, the J call TRBJ1-2; possible D gene TRBD1, 6 bases. This receptor was obtained from a woman aged 40 to 50 who had been exposed to COVID-19. CDR3 protein: CASSRTGTSGDGYTF. The CDR3 nucleotides are TGTGCCAGCAGTCGTACAGGGACCTCGGGCGATGGCTACACCTTC.